This T cell receptor beta chain was retrieved from a study of blood T cell repertoires in COVID-19. About the research overall: From the United States, Italy and Spain came samples of acute and convalescent COVID-19. Sample material is recorded as cDNA or gDNA derived from T cells, B-cell-depleted T cells, or PBMCs.

In the authors' workflow: Amplification of reference gene primers was used by the study to estimate nucleated cell counts. The assay was immunoSEQ multiplex PCR, and TCRdb's table has in-frame clones only and misses some. From that table come the V and J calls and clone size; the DNA was used to work out D and trimming. The table shows about 430,000 clones, with more than 75% occurring only once. The V gene's germline CDR1 is MGHRA and CDR2 YSYEKL. The V segment lost 4 bases and the J segment 7 bases; nucleotides outside the gene matches: 8. The CDR3 covers 15 residues. The cohort comprised adults aged about 18 to 100 years residing in about two dozen US areas.

Sequenced material: PBMCs or T cells enriched from blood (not recorded which). The source of this sequence is a woman between 25 and 40 years old with acute COVID-19. The gene calls are TRBV4-1 and TRBJ1-5; 9 bases are shared with TRBD1. The CDR3 reads CASSLTGGWWQPQHF. Here the CDR3 DNA reads TGCGCCAGCAGCCTAACAGGGGGCTGGTGGCAGCCCCAGCATTTT.